This is a list of T cell receptor beta chains from one sample in a study of cytomegalovirus exposure and HLA in healthy donors. This table comes from immunoSEQ multiplex PCR, and its TCRdb copy is limited to in-frame clones, with some not included. The repertoire has some 130,000 clones, roughly 80% of them found once; the top ten carry roughly 7%. Sequencing was done on a sample of PBMCs. The receptors shown here come from a male donor in good health and CMV-seronegative. Both conserved end residues are trimmed from each CDR3.

v_call,cdr3_aa
TRBV7-9,ASSSTSGRYNEQF
TRBV29-1,SVEGGTYNQPQH
TRBV6-4,ASRQLGGTGELF
TRBV7-9,ASSSHAVNYGYT
TRBV7-2,ASSQDTGNTIY
TRBV7-3,ASSSPPGLAGETSYNEQF
TRBV18,ASSLQDPVSGNTIY
TRBV11-2,ASSLVTETSGYNEQF
TRBV27,ASSLMTSRNTGELF
TRBV7-2,ASSLTGGAEAF
TRBV28,ASSSRPVDRVPEQY
TRBV7-9,ASSALLEKLF
TRBV18,ASSPTGQQGNTEAF
TRBV2,ASSLRQPYEQY
TRBV9,ASSVTARVVTDTQY
TRBV10-1,ASSEPPVGVGWTQY
TRBV4-1,ASSQDVSHQPQH
TRBV27,ASSLWALNTGELF